The 7 T cell receptor beta chains below were found in one sample sequenced in a study of shared clonotypes between healthy human individuals. Using immunoSEQ multiplex PCR, the repertoire was profiled, and TCRdb retains in-frame clones only, with some absent. The sample yields about 1 million clones, 65% to 80% seen once. Sequencing was performed on memory CD4+ T cells sorted from blood. As for subset: CD45RA-negative fraction. These receptors were collected from a man aged 18 to 29 in good health.

Concerning this clone: This may arise from a read error, as a much more abundant clone is one base away. The chain has TRBV11-2 and TRBJ1-1, with D tentatively TRBD1 (5 bases). The V gene's germline CDR1 is SGHAT and CDR2 FQNNGV. The CDR3 has 13 amino acids. Between the trimmed V and J ends, which lost 4 bases and 1 base, there was a span of 7 bases. CDR3 DNA sequence: TGTGCCAGCAGCTCACAGGAGAACACTGAAGCTTTCTTT. Amino acids: CASSSQENTEAFF. Drawing the rest from reference TRBV11-2 and TRBJ1-1, the complete variable domain is EAGVAQSPRYKIIEKRQSVAFWCNPISGHATLYWYQQILGQGPKLLIQFQNNGVVDDSQLPKDRFSAERLKGVDSTLKIQPAKLEDSAVYLCASSSQENTEAFFGQGTRLTVV.

V usage is TRBV10-3 and J usage is TRBJ2-2; D gene ambiguous. Germline lookup yields CDR1 ENHRY and CDR2 SYGVKD. The CDR3 is made up of 13 amino acids. The germline V and J ends were trimmed by 3 bases and 2 bases, with 4 bases remaining between them. The CDR3 region is CAISDRNTGELFF. The CDR3 region has the DNA TGTGCCATCAGTGACCGTAACACCGGGGAGCTGTTTTTT.

The V and J genes are TRBV10-3 and TRBJ2-7, with TRBD2 matching over 12 bases. The V segment lost 4 bases and the J segment 3 bases; nucleotides outside the gene matches: 4. The germline CDR1 and CDR2 sequences are ENHRY and SYGVKD. CDR3 length: 15 amino acids. In DNA, the CDR3 is TGTGCCATCAGTGGAGGGACTAGCGGGTTCTACGAGCAGTACTTC. As protein: CAISGGTSGFYEQYF.

The chain employs TRBV5-1 and TRBJ2-4; 14 nucleotides match TRBD2. This CDR3 comprises 16 residues. The V and J ends lost 2 bases and 9 bases, in that order; junction bases with no gene match: 7. In germline, CDR1 is SGHRS, CDR2 YFSETQ. The CDR3 coding sequence is TGCGCCAGCAGCTTATCCGGACTAGCGGGGGGCGGCATTCAGTACTTC. This encodes CASSLSGLAGGGIQYF.

The chain recombines TRBV5-1 with TRBJ1-1; no reliable D call. V was clipped by 4 bases and J by 7 bases, with 20 bases between them. Germline lookup yields CDR1 SGHRS and CDR2 YFSETQ. The CDR3 is made up of 15 amino acids. CDR3 in amino acids: CASSPASRLEGEAFF. The CDR3 DNA reads TGCGCCAGCAGCCCCGCGAGTAGGTTGGAGGGTGAAGCTTTCTTT.

The chain carries TRBV7-3 and TRBJ2-3, with 11 positions matching TRBD2. After removal of 2 bases from V and 5 bases from J, the junction contained 3 bases not matched to a gene. The CDR3 length is 15 residues. Germline CDR1 SGHTA, CDR2 FQGTGA. CDR3 DNA sequence: TGTGCCAGCAGCTTATTAGCGGGGGGGATAGATACGCAGTATTTT. Translating it yields CASSLLAGGIDTQYF.

The chain carries TRBV6-5 and TRBJ2-5, with 7 bases aligning to TRBD1. The CDR3 has 15 amino acids. Germline CDR1 reads MNHEY; CDR2 reads SVGAGI. J was trimmed by 2 bases and V by 5 bases; bases with no gene match: 8. This chain's CDR3 is CASSRNRQGQETQYF. The CDR3 region has the DNA TGTGCCAGCAGTAGGAATCGACAGGGACAAGAGACCCAGTACTTC.